The 18 T cell receptor beta chains listed next were all sequenced from one sample in a study of OX40 agonist ivuxolimab in advanced cancers. Receptors were amplified or captured by the immunoSEQ multiplex PCR assay. TCRdb provides this immuneACCESS table in a form limited to in-frame rearrangements. Some clones are lacking; in checked studies, under half of them reflect an unresolved V gene, and why the rest are absent is not known. The sample data list 55,000 to 85,000 clones, and roughly 85% of these were observed just once. About 0.75% of the sample goes to the ten largest clones. The sequences come from CD4+ or CD8+ T cells sorted from blood, collected in a trial of the OX40 agonist ivuxolimab. The origin of the receptors is an adult with an advanced solid tumor such as melanoma, head and neck, liver or kidney cancer.

In this sample, this clone turned up a few times. The CDR3 is CSVESAATYNEQFF. CDR3 bases: TGCAGCGTTGAATCGGCCGCTACCTACAATGAGCAGTTCTTC. This rearrangement joins TRBV29-1 to TRBJ2-1; D is unresolved. V gave up 2 bases and J gave up 2 bases, with 10 bases separating them. CDR3 length: 14 residues. Germline V lookup: CDR1 SQVTM, CDR2 ANQGSEA.

The J gene is TRBJ1-1, the V gene TRBV18; D possibly corresponds to TRBD1 (5 bases). This CDR3 has 13 amino acids. V dropped 5 bases and J dropped 4 bases, with 11 bases sitting between them. Germline-derived CDR1 and CDR2 are KGHSH and LQKENI. The CDR3 protein is CASSKTESTEAFF. The CDR3 region has the DNA TGTGCCAGCTCAAAGACAGAGAGCACTGAAGCTTTCTTT. Combining the CDR3 with reference TRBV18 and TRBJ1-1 gives the whole variable domain NAGVMQNPRHLVRRRGQEARLRCSPMKGHSHVYWYRQLPEEGLKFMVYLQKENIIDESGMPKERFSAEFPKEGPSILRIQQVVRGDSAAYFCASSKTESTEAFFGQGTRLTVV.

The chain recombines TRBV2 with TRBJ1-5; 7 bases agree with TRBD1. This CDR3 comprises 14 residues. Per germline, CDR1 SNHLY and CDR2 FYNNEI. Trimming at V came to 0 bases and at J to 6 bases, leaving 2 bases not matched to a gene. In nucleotides, the CDR3 is TGTGCCAGCAGTGAAGCGTCAGGGGGTCAGCCCCAGCATTTT. This gives the protein CASSEASGGQPQHF.

This clone was recorded a few times. The chain has TRBV6-1 and TRBJ1-1; no clear D. The germline gives CDR1 MNHNS, CDR2 SASEGT. This CDR3 spans 14 amino acids. V lost 5 bases and J 8 bases, leaving 18 bases between the germline ends. The DNA of the CDR3 is TGTGCCAGCAGTCTGATAAGTGGTTCAGGCGAAGCTTTCTTT. It translates to CASSLISGSGEAFF.

The chain links TRBV9 to TRBJ2-7; 7 bases are a match to TRBD2. The CDR3 is 17 amino acids. Trimming cost V 0 bases and J 3 bases; bases outside gene matches: 12. CDR1 and CDR2 (germline): SGDLS, YYNGEE. The CDR3 here is CASSVASASGNIYEQYF. The CDR3 DNA follows: TGTGCCAGCAGCGTAGCTTCGGCTAGCGGAAACATCTACGAGCAGTACTTC.

V is TRBV25-1 and J is TRBJ1-2, with TRBD1 identical over 7 bases. J gave up 8 bases and V 1 base, and 7 bases lay outside the gene matches. Germline V gives CDR1 MGHDK, CDR2 SYGVNS. This CDR3 region has 14 residues. CDR3 nucleotide sequence: TGTGCCAGCAGTGAATTTGGTCAGGGGGGCGGCTACACCTTC. It codes for CASSEFGQGGGYTF.

The chain couples TRBV6-1 to TRBJ2-3, with D maybe TRBD1 (5 bases). Trimming cost V 3 bases and J 0 bases, with 19 bases left between them. Germline V lookup: CDR1 MNHNS, CDR2 SASEGT. This CDR3 contains 18 residues. CDR3 in amino acids: CASSDGADVLPSTDTQYF. The DNA of the CDR3 is TGTGCCAGCAGTGATGGGGCAGATGTGCTCCCTAGCACAGATACGCAGTATTTT.

The V gene is TRBV7-2, the J gene TRBJ2-3, with 15 bases lining up with TRBD2. The CDR3 runs 17 residues. The V and J ends lost 5 bases and 4 bases, in that order; junction bases with no gene match: 7. CDR1 SGHTA and CDR2 FQGNSA come from the germline V gene. The CDR3 sequence: CASSPPGLAGGSDTQYF. CDR3 nucleotide sequence: TGTGCCAGCAGCCCCCCCGGACTAGCGGGGGGGTCAGATACGCAGTATTTT.

This clone has a single count. The rearrangement joins TRBV9 to TRBJ1-3; tentative D call: TRBD1 (5 bases). Germline V lookup: CDR1 SGDLS, CDR2 YYNGEE. Trimming left V 4 bases short and J 0 bases short, with 14 bases between. The CDR3 covers 16 residues. The CDR3 nucleotides read TGTGCCAGCAGCCCACAGACAGCAATCTCTGGAAACACCATATATTTT. This encodes CASSPQTAISGNTIYF. Full variable domain (rest looked up from reference TRBV9 and TRBJ1-3): DSGVTQTPKHLITATGQRVTLRCSPRSGDLSVYWYQQSLDQGLQFLIQYYNGEERAKGNILERFSAQQFPDLHSELNLSSLELGDSALYFCASSPQTAISGNTIYFGEGSWLTVV.

The gene calls are TRBV7-2 and TRBJ2-1; TRBD2 aligns across 10 bases. Germline trimming cut 1 base from V and 6 bases from J; bases unmatched to any gene: 3. There are 15 residues in the CDR3. Germline V CDR1 and CDR2: SGHTA, FQGNSA. The CDR3 nucleotides are TGTGCCAGCAGCTTAGTTAGCGGGGGGCTCAATGAGCAGTTCTTC. Amino acids: CASSLVSGGLNEQFF.

The chain combines TRBV2 with TRBJ1-5; TRBD1 might be the D (5 bases). CDR3 length equals 17 residues. Trimming pared 0 bases from V and 1 base from J, leaving 13 bases between. CDR1 SNHLY and CDR2 FYNNEI come from the germline V gene. The CDR3 nucleotides read TGTGCCAGCAGTGAAGCGCTTCGGGCAGGGAGCAATCAGCCCCAGCATTTT. Its translation is CASSEALRAGSNQPQHF.

CDR3 sequence (DNA): TGTGCCAGCAGTGCCGACAGGGGGAACACTGAAGCTTTCTTT. The encoded protein is CASSADRGNTEAFF. V gene TRBV6-1 combines with J gene TRBJ1-1; TRBD1 matches 8 bases. Per the germline V gene, CDR1 is MNHNS and CDR2 is SASEGT. Germline trimming cut 4 bases from V and 1 base from J; bases unmatched to any gene: 2. This CDR3 spans 14 amino acids.

This chain connects TRBV19 to TRBJ2-4; 10 bases match TRBD1. Trimming took 2 bases from V and 5 from J; bases not matched to a gene: 3. Germline loops: CDR1 LNHDA, CDR2 SQIVND (reference sequence). The CDR3 is 15 residues long. Written as DNA, the CDR3 is TGTGCCAGTAGTATAAGGACAGGGGGGGAAAACATTCAGTACTTC. It is translated as CASSIRTGGENIQYF.

The chain links TRBV29-1 to TRBJ2-2; 13 bases agree with TRBD2. CDR3 length: 16 residues. Trimming removed 6 bases from V and 4 bases from J; junction bases left unmatched: 8. CDR1 SQVTM and CDR2 ANQGSEA come from the germline V gene. CDR3 loop: CSVVTSGRRSTGELFF. CDR3 in DNA: TGCAGCGTGGTGACTAGCGGGAGGAGGAGCACCGGGGAGCTGTTTTTT.

In its sample, this clone was seen a few times. This chain connects TRBV10-1 to TRBJ2-7; maybe TRBD1 (5 bases). V was trimmed by 8 bases and J by 0 bases, leaving 8 bases between them. This CDR3 spans 12 amino acids. Germline V CDR1 and CDR2: WNHNN, SYGVQD (reference sequence). CDR3 nucleotide sequence: TGCGCCAGCGGAGACAGCTCCTACGAGCAGTACTTC. It encodes CASGDSSYEQYF.

This chain links TRBV7-2 with TRBJ2-1; D is uncertain. The CDR3 has 15 amino acids. V was cut by 1 base and J by 4 bases, with 11 bases left in between. Germline CDR1 and CDR2: SGHTA and FQGNSA. For the CDR3, the DNA is TGTGCCAGCAGCTTAGAGGGCGGTGGTTACAATGAGCAGTTCTTC. Protein sequence: CASSLEGGGYNEQFF.

The chain uses TRBV7-8 and TRBJ2-5; D is perhaps TRBD2 (7 bases). The CDR3 sequence is 16 residues long. The germline CDR1 and CDR2 sequences are SGHVS and FQNEAQ. Trimming cost V 3 bases and J 0 bases, with 14 bases left between them. CDR3 protein: CASSLGSGGYQETQYF. The CDR3 DNA reads TGTGCCAGCAGCTTGGGCTCGGGGGGCTACCAAGAGACCCAGTACTTC.

The chain uses TRBV6-5 and TRBJ2-3; possibly TRBD2 for D (6 bases). V was cut by 11 bases and J by 0 bases, with 15 bases left in between. Looked up from germline, CDR1 is MNHEY and CDR2 is SVGAGI. This CDR3 comprises 14 residues. CDR3 DNA: TGTGCCGCGGGACGGCGGGAAAGCACAGATACGCAGTATTTT. Translated, it gives CAAGRRESTDTQYF.